This TCR beta chain originates from a study of shared clonotypes between healthy human individuals. Study results and caveats: Donor clonotype sharing was expected to depend on sequencing depth.

This clone was counted a single time. Its antigen remains unidentified. Deep level was the assay's run setting. Genomic DNA per cell subset filled all wells of several immunoSEQ plates. Here immunoSEQ multiplex PCR was the method, and the copy in TCRdb shows in-frame clones only, minus some. The sample yields 400,000 to 600,000 clones, 95% to 96% seen once. The length of the CDR3 is 13 residues. Trimming removed 7 bases from V and 3 bases from J; junction bases left unmatched: 5. Per germline, CDR1 SQVTM and CDR2 ANQGSEA. Sequencing was carried out using naive CD4+ T cells sorted from blood. The subset: CD45RA+ positively selected. This clonotype was sampled from a woman aged 30 to 39 in good health. V and J are TRBV29-1 and TRBJ2-1; TRBD1 aligns across 8 bases. The CDR3 protein is CSAGTGLYNEQFF. The CDR3 nucleotides are TGCAGCGCCGGGACAGGACTCTACAATGAGCAGTTCTTC.